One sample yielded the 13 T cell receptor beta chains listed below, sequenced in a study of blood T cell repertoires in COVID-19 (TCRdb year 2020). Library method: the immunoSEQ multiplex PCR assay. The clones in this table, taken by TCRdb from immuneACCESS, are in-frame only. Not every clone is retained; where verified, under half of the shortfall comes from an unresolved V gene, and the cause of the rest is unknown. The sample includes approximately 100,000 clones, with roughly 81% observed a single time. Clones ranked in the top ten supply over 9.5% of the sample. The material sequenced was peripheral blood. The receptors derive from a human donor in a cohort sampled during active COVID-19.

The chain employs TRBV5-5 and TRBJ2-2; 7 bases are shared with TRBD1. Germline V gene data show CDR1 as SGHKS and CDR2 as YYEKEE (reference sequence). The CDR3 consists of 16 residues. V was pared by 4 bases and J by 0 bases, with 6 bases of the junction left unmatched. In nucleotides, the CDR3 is TGTGCCAGCAGCCCAGGGGGAGCGCCGAACACCGGGGAGCTGTTTTTT. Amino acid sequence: CASSPGGAPNTGELFF.

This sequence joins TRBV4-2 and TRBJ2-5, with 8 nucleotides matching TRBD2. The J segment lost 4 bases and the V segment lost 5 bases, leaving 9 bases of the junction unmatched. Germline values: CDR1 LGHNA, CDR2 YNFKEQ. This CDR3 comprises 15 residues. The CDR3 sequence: CASSSGAGGGETQYF. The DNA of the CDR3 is TGTGCCAGCAGCTCGGGGGCGGGAGGCGGAGAGACCCAGTACTTC.

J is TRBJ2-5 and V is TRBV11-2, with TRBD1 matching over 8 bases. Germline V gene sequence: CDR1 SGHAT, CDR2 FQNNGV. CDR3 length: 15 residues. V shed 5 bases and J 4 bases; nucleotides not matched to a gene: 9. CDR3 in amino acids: CASSPGQAWGETQYF. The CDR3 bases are TGTGCCAGCAGCCCGGGACAGGCCTGGGGAGAGACCCAGTACTTC.

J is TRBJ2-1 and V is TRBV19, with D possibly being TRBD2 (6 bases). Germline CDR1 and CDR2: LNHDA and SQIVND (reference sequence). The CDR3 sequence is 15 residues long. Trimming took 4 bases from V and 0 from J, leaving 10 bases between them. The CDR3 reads CASSRDGSSYNEQFF. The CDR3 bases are TGTGCCAGTAGTAGGGACGGGAGCTCCTACAATGAGCAGTTCTTC.

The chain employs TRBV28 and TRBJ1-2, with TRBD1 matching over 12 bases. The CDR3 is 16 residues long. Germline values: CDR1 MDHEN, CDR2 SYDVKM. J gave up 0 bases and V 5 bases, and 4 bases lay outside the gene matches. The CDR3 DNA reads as TGTGCCAGCAGTGGGACAGGGGGCCATACTAACTATGGCTACACCTTC. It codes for CASSGTGGHTNYGYTF.

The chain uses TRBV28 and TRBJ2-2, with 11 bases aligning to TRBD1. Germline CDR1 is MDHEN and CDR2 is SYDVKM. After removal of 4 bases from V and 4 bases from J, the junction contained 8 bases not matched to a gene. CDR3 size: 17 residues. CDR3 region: CASSYPRGTGGTGELFF. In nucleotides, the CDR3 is TGTGCCAGCAGTTACCCGCGCGGGACAGGGGGCACCGGGGAGCTGTTTTTT.

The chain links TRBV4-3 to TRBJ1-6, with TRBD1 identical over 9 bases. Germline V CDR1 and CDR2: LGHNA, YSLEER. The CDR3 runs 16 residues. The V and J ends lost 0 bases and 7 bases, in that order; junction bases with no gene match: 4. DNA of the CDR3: TGCGCCAGCAGCCAAGATAATGACAGGGGGAATTCACCCCTCCACTTT. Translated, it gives CASSQDNDRGNSPLHF.

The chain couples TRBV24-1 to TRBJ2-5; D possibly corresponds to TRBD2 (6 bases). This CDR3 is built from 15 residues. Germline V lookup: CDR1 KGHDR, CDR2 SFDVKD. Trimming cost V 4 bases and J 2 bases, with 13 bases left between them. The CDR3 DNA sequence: TGTGCCACCAGTGACCCCGCTAGCGTACAAGAGACCCAGTACTTC. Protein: CATSDPASVQETQYF.

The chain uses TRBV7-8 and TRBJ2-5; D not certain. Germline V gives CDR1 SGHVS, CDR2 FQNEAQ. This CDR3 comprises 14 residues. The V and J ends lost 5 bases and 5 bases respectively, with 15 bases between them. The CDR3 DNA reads TGTGCCAGCAGCCGGCCAGAGCGTTGGGAGACCCAGTACTTC. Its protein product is CASSRPERWETQYF.

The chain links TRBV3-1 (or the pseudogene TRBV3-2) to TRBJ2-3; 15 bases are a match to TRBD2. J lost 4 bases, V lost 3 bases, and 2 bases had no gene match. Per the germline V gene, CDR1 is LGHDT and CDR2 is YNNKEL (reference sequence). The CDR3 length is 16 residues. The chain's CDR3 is CASSQGLAGGADTQYF. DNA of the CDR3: TGTGCCAGCAGCCAGGGACTAGCGGGAGGCGCAGATACGCAGTATTTT.

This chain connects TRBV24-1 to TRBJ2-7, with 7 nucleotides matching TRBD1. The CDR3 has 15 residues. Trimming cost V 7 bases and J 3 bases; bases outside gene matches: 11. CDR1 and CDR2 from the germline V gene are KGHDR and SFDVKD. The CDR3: CATSPARQGNYEQYF. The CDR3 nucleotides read TGTGCCACCAGCCCCGCGAGACAGGGTAACTACGAGCAGTACTTC.

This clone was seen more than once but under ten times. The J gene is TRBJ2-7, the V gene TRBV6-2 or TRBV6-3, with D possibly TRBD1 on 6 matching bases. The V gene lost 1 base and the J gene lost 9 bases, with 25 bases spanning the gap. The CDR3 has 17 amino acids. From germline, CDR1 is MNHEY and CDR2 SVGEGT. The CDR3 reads CASSYYRRGEFAVRQYF. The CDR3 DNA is TGTGCCAGCAGTTACTATCGCAGGGGCGAATTTGCCGTGCGGCAGTACTTC.

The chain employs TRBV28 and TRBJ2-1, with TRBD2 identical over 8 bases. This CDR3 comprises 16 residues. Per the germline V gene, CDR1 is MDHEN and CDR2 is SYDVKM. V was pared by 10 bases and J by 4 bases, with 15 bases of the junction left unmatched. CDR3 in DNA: TGTGCCACCTTTACCCGGGGGGGAGAGAGGTACAATGAGCAGTTCTTC. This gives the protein CATFTRGGERYNEQFF.